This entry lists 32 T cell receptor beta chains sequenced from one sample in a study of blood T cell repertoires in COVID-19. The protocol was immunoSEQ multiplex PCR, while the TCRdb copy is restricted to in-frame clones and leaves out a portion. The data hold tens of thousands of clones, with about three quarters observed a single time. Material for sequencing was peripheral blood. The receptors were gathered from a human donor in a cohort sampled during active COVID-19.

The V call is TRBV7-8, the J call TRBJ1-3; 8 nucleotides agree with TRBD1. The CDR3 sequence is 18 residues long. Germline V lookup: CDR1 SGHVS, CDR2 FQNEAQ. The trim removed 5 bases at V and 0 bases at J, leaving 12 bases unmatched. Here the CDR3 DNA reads TGTGCCAGCAGCATCCTACGGACAGGGACCCTCTCTGGAAACACCATATATTTT. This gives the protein CASSILRTGTLSGNTIYF.

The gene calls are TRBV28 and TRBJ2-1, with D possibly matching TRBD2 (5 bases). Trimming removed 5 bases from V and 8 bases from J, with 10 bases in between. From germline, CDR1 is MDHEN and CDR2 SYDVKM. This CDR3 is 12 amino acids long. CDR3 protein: CASSPGSHEQFF. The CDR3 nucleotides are TGTGCCAGCAGTCCGGGGTCGCATGAGCAGTTCTTC.

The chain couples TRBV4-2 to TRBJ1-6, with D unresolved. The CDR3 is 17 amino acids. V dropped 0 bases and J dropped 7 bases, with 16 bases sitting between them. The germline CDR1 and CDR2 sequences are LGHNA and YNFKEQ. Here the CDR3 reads CASSQDSPGWKNSPLHF. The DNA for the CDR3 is TGTGCCAGCAGCCAAGATAGCCCGGGTTGGAAGAATTCACCCCTCCACTTT.

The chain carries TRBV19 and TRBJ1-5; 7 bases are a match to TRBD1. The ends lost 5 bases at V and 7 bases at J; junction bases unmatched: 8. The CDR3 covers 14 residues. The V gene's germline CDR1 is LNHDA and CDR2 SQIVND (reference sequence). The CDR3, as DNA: TGTGCCAGTAGTTTAAGACAGGGCCACCAGCCCCAGCATTTT. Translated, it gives CASSLRQGHQPQHF. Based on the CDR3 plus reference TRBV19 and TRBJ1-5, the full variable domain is DGGITQSPKYLFRKEGQNVTLSCEQNLNHDAMYWYRQDPGQGLRLIYYSQIVNDFQKGDIAEGYSVSREKKESFPLTVTSAQKNPTAFYLCASSLRQGHQPQHFGDGTRLSIL.

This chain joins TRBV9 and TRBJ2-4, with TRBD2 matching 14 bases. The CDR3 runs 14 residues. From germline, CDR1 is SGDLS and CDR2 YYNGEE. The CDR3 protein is CAGPRGTSGSRVYF. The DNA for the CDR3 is TGTGCAGGCCCCCGGGGGACTAGCGGGAGCAGGGTGTACTTC.

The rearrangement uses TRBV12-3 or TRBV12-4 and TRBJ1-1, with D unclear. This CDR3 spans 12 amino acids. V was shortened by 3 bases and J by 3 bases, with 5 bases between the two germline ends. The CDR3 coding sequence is TGTGCCAGCAGTTTCCTGTACACTGAAGCTTTCTTT. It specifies CASSFLYTEAFF.

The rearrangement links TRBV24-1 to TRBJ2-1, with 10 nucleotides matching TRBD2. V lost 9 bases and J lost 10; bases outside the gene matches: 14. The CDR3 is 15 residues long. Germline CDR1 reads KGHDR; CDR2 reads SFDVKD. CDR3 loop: CATGGRASGSLEQFF. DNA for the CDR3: TGTGCCACCGGTGGACGGGCTAGCGGGAGCTTAGAGCAGTTCTTC.

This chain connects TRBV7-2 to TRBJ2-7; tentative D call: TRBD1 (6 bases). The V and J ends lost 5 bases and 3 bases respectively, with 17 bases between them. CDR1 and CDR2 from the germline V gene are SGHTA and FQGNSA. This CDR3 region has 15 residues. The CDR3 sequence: CASSLGTPEYYEQYF. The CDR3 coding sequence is TGTGCCAGCAGCCTCGGGACACCGGAATACTACGAGCAGTACTTC.

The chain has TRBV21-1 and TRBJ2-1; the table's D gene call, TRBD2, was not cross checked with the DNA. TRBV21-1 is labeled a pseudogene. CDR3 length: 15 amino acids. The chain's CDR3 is CASTQGPGTYNEQFF. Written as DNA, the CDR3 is TGTGCCAGCACCCAAGGCCCCGGGACCTACAATGAGCAGTTCTTC.

CDR3 in DNA: TGTGCCAGCAGCTTGGCAGGGAGGGAGACCCAGTACTTC. Residues: CASSLAGRETQYF. The J gene is TRBJ2-5, the V gene TRBV5-4; possibly TRBD2 for D (6 bases). Germline lookup yields CDR1 SGHNT and CDR2 YYREEE (reference sequence). Between the trimmed V and J ends, which lost 0 bases and 5 bases, there was a span of 8 bases. The CDR3 spans 13 residues.

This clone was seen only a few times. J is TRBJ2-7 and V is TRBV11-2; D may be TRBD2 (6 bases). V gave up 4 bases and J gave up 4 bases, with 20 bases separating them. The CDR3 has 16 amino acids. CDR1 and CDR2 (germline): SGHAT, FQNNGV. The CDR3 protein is CASSSRGGALGYEQYF. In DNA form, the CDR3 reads TGTGCCAGCAGCTCGAGAGGCGGGGCCCTTGGTTACGAGCAGTACTTC. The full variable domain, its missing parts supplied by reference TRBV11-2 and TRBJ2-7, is EAGVAQSPRYKIIEKRQSVAFWCNPISGHATLYWYQQILGQGPKLLIQFQNNGVVDDSQLPKDRFSAERLKGVDSTLKIQPAKLEDSAVYLCASSSRGGALGYEQYFGPGTRLTVT.

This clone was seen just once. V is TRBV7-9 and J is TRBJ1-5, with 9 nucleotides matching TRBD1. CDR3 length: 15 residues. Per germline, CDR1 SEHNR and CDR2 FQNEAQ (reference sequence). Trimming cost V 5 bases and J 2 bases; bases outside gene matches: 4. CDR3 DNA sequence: TGTGCCAGCAGCCAAGGGACAGGGCGCAATCAGCCCCAGCATTTT. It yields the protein CASSQGTGRNQPQHF.

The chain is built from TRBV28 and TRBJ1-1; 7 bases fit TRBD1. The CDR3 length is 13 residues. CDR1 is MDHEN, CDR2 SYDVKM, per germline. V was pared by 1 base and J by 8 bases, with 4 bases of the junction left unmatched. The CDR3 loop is CASSLSLQGEAFF. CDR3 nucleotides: TGTGCCAGCAGTTTATCCTTACAGGGGGAAGCTTTCTTT.

For the CDR3, the DNA is TGTGCCAGTAGTTCGAAGAGCTACAATGAGCAGTTCTTC. This encodes CASSSKSYNEQFF. The chain has TRBV19 and TRBJ2-1, with no clear D. There are 13 residues in the CDR3. Germline V gene data show CDR1 as LNHDA and CDR2 as SQIVND (reference sequence). Deletions cut 5 bases from V and 3 bases from J, with 8 bases between.

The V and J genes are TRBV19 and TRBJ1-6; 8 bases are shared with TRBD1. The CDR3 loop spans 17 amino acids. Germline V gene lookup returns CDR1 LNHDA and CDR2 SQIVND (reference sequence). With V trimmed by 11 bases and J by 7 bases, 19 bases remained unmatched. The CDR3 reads CACKDLFGTGPNSPLHF. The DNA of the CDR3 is TGTGCCTGTAAGGATCTATTCGGGACAGGCCCAAATTCACCCCTCCACTTT.

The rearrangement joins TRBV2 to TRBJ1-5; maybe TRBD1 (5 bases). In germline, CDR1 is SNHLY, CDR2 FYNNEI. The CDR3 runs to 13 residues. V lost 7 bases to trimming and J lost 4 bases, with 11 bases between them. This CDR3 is CASTAQGNQPQHF. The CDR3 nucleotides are TGTGCCAGCACGGCCCAGGGAAATCAGCCCCAGCATTTT. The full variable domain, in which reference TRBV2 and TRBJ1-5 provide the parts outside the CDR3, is EPEVTQTPSHQVTQMGQEVILRCVPISNHLYFYWYRQILGQKVEFLVSFYNNEISEKSEIFDDQFSVERPDGSNFTLKIRSTKLEDSAMYFCASTAQGNQPQHFGDGTRLSIL.

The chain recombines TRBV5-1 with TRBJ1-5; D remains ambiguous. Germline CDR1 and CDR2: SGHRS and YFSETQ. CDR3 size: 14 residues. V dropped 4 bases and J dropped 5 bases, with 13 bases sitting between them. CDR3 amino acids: CASSPGVGHQPQHF. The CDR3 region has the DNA TGCGCCAGCAGCCCGGGAGTGGGTCATCAGCCCCAGCATTTT.

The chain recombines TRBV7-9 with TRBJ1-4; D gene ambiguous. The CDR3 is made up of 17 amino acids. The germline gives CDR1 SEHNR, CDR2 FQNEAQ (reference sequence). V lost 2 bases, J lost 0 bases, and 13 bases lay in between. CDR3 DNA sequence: TGTGCCAGCAGCTTATTTTCCGGGAAAGCAACTAATGAAAAACTGTTTTTT. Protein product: CASSLFSGKATNEKLFF.

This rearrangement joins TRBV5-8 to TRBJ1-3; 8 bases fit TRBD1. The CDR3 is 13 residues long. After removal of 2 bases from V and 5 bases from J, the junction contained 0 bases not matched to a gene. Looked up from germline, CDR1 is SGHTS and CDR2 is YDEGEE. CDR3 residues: CASSFRGRNTIYF. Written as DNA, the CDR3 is TGTGCCAGCAGCTTCAGGGGGCGAAACACCATATATTTT.

The CDR3 reads CASSPATSGRAILYF. The CDR3 DNA reads TGTGCCAGCAGCCCGGCAACTAGCGGACGGGCGATCTTGTATTTT. V and J are TRBV28 and TRBJ2-3; TRBD2 matches at 8 bases. The V gene end was trimmed by 6 bases and the J gene end by 14 bases; junction bases not matched to a gene: 19. This CDR3 has 15 residues. Germline values: CDR1 MDHEN, CDR2 SYDVKM.

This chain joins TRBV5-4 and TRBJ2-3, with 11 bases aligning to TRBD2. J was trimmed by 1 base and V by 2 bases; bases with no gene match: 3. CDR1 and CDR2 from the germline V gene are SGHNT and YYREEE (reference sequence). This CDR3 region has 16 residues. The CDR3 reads CASSFLAGGRTDTQYF. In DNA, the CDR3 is TGTGCCAGCAGCTTCCTAGCGGGAGGTCGCACAGATACGCAGTATTTT.

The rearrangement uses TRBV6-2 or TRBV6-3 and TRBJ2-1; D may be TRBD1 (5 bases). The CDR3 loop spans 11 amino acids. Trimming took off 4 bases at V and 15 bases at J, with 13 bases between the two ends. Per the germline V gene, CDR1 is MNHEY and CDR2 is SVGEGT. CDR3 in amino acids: CASSSFQGRFF. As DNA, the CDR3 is TGTGCCAGCAGTTCGTTCCAGGGTCGGTTCTTC.

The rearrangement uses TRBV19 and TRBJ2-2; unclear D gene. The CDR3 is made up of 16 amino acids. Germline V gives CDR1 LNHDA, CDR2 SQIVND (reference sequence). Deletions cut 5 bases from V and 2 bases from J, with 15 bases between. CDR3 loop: CASSLSLSPNTGELFF. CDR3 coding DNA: TGTGCCAGTAGTCTGTCTTTGAGCCCTAACACCGGGGAGCTGTTTTTT.

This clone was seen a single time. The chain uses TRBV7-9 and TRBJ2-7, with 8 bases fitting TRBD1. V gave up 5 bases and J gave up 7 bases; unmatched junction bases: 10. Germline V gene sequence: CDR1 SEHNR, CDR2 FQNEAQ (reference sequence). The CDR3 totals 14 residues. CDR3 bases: TGTGCCAGCAGCGACCAGGGGGCCGGGGAGGAGCAGTACTTC. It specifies CASSDQGAGEEQYF.

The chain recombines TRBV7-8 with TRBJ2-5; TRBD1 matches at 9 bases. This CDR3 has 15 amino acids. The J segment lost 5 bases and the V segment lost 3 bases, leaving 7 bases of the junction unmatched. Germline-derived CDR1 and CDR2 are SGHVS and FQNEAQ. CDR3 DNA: TGTGCCAGCAGCTTGGGACAGGGCGATCGGGAGACCCAGTACTTC. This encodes CASSLGQGDRETQYF.

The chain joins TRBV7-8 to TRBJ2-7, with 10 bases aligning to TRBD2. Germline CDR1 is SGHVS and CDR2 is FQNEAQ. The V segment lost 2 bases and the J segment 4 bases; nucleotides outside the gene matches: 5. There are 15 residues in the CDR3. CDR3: CASSLTRTSGYEQYF. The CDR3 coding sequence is TGTGCCAGCAGCTTAACTCGGACTAGCGGTTACGAGCAGTACTTC.

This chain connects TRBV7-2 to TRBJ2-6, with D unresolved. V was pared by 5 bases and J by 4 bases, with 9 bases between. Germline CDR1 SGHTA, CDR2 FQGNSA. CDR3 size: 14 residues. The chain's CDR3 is CASSPVVGANVLTF. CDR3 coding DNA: TGTGCCAGCAGCCCGGTTGTGGGGGCCAACGTCCTGACTTTC.

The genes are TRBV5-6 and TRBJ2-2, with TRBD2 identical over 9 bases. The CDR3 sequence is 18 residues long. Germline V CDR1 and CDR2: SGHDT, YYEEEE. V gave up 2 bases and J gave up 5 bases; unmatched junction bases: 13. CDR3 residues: CASSLTFLAGARTGELFF. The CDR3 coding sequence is TGTGCCAGCAGCTTAACCTTCTTAGCGGGAGCGAGGACCGGGGAGCTGTTTTTT.

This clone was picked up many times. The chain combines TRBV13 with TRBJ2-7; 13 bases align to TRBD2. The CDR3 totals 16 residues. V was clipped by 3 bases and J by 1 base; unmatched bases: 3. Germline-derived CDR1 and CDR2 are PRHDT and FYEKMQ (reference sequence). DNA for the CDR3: TGTGCCAGCAGCTTCGGACTAGCGGGAGTATCCTACGAGCAGTACTTC. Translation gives CASSFGLAGVSYEQYF.

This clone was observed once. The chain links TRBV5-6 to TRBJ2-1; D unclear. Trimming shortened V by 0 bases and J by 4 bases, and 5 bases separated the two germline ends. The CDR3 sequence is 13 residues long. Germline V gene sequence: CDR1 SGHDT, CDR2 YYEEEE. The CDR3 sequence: CASSLDSYNEQFF. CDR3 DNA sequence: TGTGCCAGCAGCTTGGACAGTTACAATGAGCAGTTCTTC.

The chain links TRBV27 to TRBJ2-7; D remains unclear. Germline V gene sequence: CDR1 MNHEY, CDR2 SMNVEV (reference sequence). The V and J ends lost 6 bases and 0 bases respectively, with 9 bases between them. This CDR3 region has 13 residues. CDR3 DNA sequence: TGTGCCAGCAGCCTATATACCTCCTACGAGCAGTACTTC. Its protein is CASSLYTSYEQYF.

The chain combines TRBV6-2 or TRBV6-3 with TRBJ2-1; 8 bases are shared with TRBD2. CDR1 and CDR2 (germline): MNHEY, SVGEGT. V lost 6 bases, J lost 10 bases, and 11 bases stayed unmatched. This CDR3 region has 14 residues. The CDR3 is CASSLSGGPTEQFF. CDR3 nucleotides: TGTGCCAGCAGCTTGTCGGGAGGGCCCACCGAGCAGTTCTTC.